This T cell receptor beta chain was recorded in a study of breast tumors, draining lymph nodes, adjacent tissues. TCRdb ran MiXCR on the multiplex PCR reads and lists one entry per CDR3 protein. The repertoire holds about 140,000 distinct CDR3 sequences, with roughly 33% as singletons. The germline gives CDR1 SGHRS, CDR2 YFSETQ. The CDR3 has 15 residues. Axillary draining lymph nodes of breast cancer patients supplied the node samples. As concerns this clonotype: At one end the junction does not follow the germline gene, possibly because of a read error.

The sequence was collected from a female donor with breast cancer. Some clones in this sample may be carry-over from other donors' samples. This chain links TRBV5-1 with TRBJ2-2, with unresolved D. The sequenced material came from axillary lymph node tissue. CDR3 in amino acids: CASNGWGWSTGELFF. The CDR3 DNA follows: TGTGCCAGCAACGGCTGGGGATGGAGCACCGGGGAGCTGTTTTTT.